Listed here are 13 T cell receptor beta chains from one sample, sequenced in a study of blood T cell repertoires in COVID-19. Generated by immunoSEQ multiplex PCR, the TCRdb table keeps only in-frame clones and is missing some. The table includes fewer than 200,000 clones, 70% to 90% detected once. The sample was peripheral blood. Receptors were obtained from a man in his late teens or twenties who had recovered from COVID-19.

This clone was seen only once. The V call is TRBV7-6, the J call TRBJ2-1, with 14 bases matching TRBD2. CDR1 is SGHVS and CDR2 is FNYEAQ in the germline V gene. CDR3 length: 18 amino acids. Trimming at V came to 4 bases and at J to 8 bases, leaving 13 bases not matched to a gene. CDR3: CASSSRRTSGRMGHEQFF. The CDR3 DNA follows: TGTGCCAGCAGCTCCCGTCGGACTAGCGGGAGGATGGGACATGAGCAGTTCTTC.

This clone was detected a few times. This chain links TRBV5-1 with TRBJ2-1; perhaps TRBD2 as D (5 bases). This CDR3 is 13 amino acids long. In germline, CDR1 is SGHRS, CDR2 YFSETQ. V lost 0 bases and J 12 bases, leaving 13 bases between the germline ends. The CDR3 spells CASSLERERAQFF. In DNA, the CDR3 is TGCGCCAGCAGCTTGGAACGGGAAAGGGCGCAGTTCTTC. The full variable domain, in which reference TRBV5-1 and TRBJ2-1 provide the parts outside the CDR3, is KAGVTQTPRYLIKTRGQQVTLSCSPISGHRSVSWYQQTPGQGLQFLFEYFSETQRNKGNFPGRFSGRQFSNSRSEMNVSTLELGDSALYLCASSLERERAQFFGPGTRLTVL.

The J gene is TRBJ2-3, the V gene TRBV5-1; D may be TRBD1 (5 bases). The CDR3 extends over 16 amino acids. Trimming took 2 bases from V and 2 from J, leaving 15 bases between them. Germline CDR1 is SGHRS and CDR2 is YFSETQ. As DNA, the CDR3 is TGCGCCAGCAGCTTCGCAGGGCGTAGTTACACAGATACGCAGTATTTT. It specifies CASSFAGRSYTDTQYF.

The chain uses TRBV28 and TRBJ1-3, with TRBD1 as a possible D gene (5 bases). The germline gives CDR1 MDHEN, CDR2 SYDVKM. V was trimmed by 1 base and J by 2 bases, leaving 9 bases between them. The CDR3 runs 15 residues. The CDR3 bases are TGTGCCAGCAGTTTATCAGGGATGGCTGGAAACACCATATATTTT. Amino acids: CASSLSGMAGNTIYF.

V is TRBV18 and J is TRBJ1-2; 7 positions agree with TRBD1. The CDR3 totals 16 residues. Trimming cost V 4 bases and J 10 bases; bases outside gene matches: 18. Per germline, CDR1 KGHSH and CDR2 LQKENI. The CDR3, as DNA: TGTGCCAGCTCACTGGTGCGCGGACAGGAGCCAAATGTCTACACCTTC. This codes for CASSLVRGQEPNVYTF.

The chain is built from TRBV15 and TRBJ2-5; 11 bases align to TRBD2. From germline, CDR1 is LNHNV and CDR2 YYDKDF (reference sequence). After removal of 0 bases from V and 2 bases from J, the junction contained 2 bases not matched to a gene. The CDR3 runs to 16 residues. CDR3 loop: CATSRERLAGQETQYF. The CDR3 nucleotides are TGTGCCACCAGCAGAGAGAGACTAGCGGGACAAGAGACCCAGTACTTC.

The rearrangement uses TRBV6-5 and TRBJ2-6; a weak D match, TRBD2 (6 bases). V lost 6 bases to trimming and J lost 4 bases, with 13 bases between them. The CDR3 totals 15 residues. Germline V lookup: CDR1 MNHEY, CDR2 SVGAGI. CDR3 in DNA: TGTGCCAGCAGGCCCCTAGCGTACGGGGCCAACGTCCTGACTTTC. Amino acids: CASRPLAYGANVLTF.

V and J are TRBV20-1 and TRBJ1-1, with 8 nucleotides matching TRBD1. Trimming removed 3 bases from V and 0 bases from J; junction bases left unmatched: 9. The V gene's germline CDR1 is DFQATT and CDR2 SNEGSKA (reference sequence). The CDR3 length is 16 residues. CDR3 in amino acids: CSASRPGTGLNTEAFF. CDR3 bases: TGCAGTGCTAGTAGACCCGGGACAGGTTTGAACACTGAAGCTTTCTTT.

The table lists this clone with a count of one. The chain recombines TRBV7-2 with TRBJ2-1; 10 nucleotides align to TRBD2. The length of the CDR3 is 14 residues. CDR1 and CDR2 (germline): SGHTA, FQGNSA. After removal of 5 bases from V and 12 bases from J, the junction contained 10 bases not matched to a gene. The CDR3 DNA reads as TGTGCCAGCAGCCCGGGGCCAGCTAGCGGGGGGCAGTTCTTC. It specifies CASSPGPASGGQFF.

The J gene is TRBJ2-2, the V gene TRBV19, with 9 bases lining up with TRBD1. Germline V gene lookup returns CDR1 LNHDA and CDR2 SQIVND (reference sequence). This CDR3 spans 15 amino acids. The junction had 4 bases not matched to a gene; V was cut back by 6 bases and J by 2 bases. Here the CDR3 DNA reads TGTGCCAGTAGGGACAGGGGTTTCAACACCGGGGAGCTGTTTTTT. It yields the protein CASRDRGFNTGELFF.

This chain links TRBV24-1 with TRBJ1-3, with unresolved D. Trimming removed 5 bases at V and 0 bases at J, with 7 bases between. Germline V gene data show CDR1 as KGHDR and CDR2 as SFDVKD. The CDR3 length is 14 residues. CDR3 in DNA: TGTGCCACCAGTGCCAGCGCCTCTGGAAACACCATATATTTT. Its protein product is CATSASASGNTIYF.

CDR3 sequence (DNA): TGTGCCAGCAGTTACATGACACCAAACACTGAAGCTTTCTTT. It translates to CASSYMTPNTEAFF. The chain is built from TRBV6-5 and TRBJ1-1; no firm D call. This CDR3 has 14 residues. V lost 2 bases, J lost 2 bases, and 9 bases lay in between. Germline loops: CDR1 MNHEY, CDR2 SVGAGI.

This clone came up once. The CDR3 nucleotides are TGTGCCAGCAGTCGGAGTTCTACACCCCTCCACTTT. This gives the protein CASSRSSTPLHF. The rearrangement links TRBV2 to TRBJ1-6, with unresolved D. This CDR3 region has 12 residues. V was trimmed by 5 bases and J by 11 bases, leaving 10 bases between them. The V gene's germline CDR1 is SNHLY and CDR2 FYNNEI. The full variable domain, in which reference TRBV2 and TRBJ1-6 provide the parts outside the CDR3, is EPEVTQTPSHQVTQMGQEVILRCVPISNHLYFYWYRQILGQKVEFLVSFYNNEISEKSEIFDDQFSVERPDGSNFTLKIRSTKLEDSAMYFCASSRSSTPLHFGNGTRLTVT.